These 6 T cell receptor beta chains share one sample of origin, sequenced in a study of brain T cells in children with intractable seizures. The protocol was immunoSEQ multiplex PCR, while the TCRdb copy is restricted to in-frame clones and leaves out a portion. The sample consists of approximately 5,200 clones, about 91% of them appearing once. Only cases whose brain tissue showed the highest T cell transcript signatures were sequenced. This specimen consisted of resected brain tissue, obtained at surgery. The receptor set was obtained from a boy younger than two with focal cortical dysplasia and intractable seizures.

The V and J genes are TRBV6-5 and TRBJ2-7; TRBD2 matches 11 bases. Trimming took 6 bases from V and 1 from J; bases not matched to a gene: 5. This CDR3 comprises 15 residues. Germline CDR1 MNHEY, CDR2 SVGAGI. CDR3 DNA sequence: TGTGCCAGCAGGCGGCTAGCGGGGGGTTCCTACGAGCAGTACTTC. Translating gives CASRRLAGGSYEQYF.

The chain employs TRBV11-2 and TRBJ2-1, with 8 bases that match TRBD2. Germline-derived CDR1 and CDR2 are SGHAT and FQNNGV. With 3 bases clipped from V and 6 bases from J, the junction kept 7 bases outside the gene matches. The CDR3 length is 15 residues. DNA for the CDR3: TGTGCCAGCAGCTTCGGGAGGGCCGCTCCCAATGAGCAGTTCTTC. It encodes CASSFGRAAPNEQFF.

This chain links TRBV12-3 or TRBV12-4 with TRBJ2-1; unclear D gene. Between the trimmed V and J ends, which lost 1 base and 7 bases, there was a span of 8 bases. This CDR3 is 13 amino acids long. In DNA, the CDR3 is TGTGCCAGCAGTTTAGGGTTGCGAAATGAGCAGTTCTTC. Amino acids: CASSLGLRNEQFF.

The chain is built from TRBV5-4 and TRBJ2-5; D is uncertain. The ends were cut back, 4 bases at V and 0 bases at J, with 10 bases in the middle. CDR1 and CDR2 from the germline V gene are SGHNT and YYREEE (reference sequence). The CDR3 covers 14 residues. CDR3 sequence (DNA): TGTGCCAGCAGCCCCGGGCAGTACCAAGAGACCCAGTACTTC. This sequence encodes CASSPGQYQETQYF.

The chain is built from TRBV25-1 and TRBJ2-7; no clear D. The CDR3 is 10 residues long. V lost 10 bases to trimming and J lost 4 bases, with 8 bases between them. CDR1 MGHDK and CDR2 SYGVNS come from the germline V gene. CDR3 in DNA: TGTGCCACCGGCGAGTACGAGCAGTACTTC. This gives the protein CATGEYEQYF.

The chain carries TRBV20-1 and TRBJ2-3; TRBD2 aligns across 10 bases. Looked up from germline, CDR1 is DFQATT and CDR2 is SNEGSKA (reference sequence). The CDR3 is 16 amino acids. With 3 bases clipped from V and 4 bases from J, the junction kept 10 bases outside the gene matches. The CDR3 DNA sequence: TGCAGTGCTAGTGGGCTAGCGGGAGTGTTGGCAGATACGCAGTATTTT. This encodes CSASGLAGVLADTQYF.